This T cell receptor (beta chain) was captured in a study of shared clonotypes between healthy human individuals. About the study: Three CD4 naive, three CD4 memory, two CD8 naive and one CD8 memory plate were used per donor.

This clone came up once. The same CDR3 can be traced to other DNA sequences in this sample. The CDR3 is 14 residues long. With 3 bases clipped from V and 3 bases from J, the junction kept 6 bases outside the gene matches. Looked up from germline, CDR1 is SGHRS and CDR2 is YFSETQ. Naive CD8 cells comprised CD45RO-negative, CCR7-positively selected cells, excluding terminally differentiated effector memory CD45RA+ cells. Repertoires were generated with immunoSEQ multiplex PCR, while TCRdb's copy carries only in-frame clones and drops some. The table records about 2 million clones, over 85% of them present only once.

The V call is TRBV5-1, the J call TRBJ2-7, with TRBD1 matching over 7 bases. The material sequenced was naive CD8+ T cells sorted from blood. The TCR originated in a man younger than 35 in good health. CDR3 region: CASSSRDSYYEQYF. The CDR3 bases are TGCGCCAGCAGCTCTAGGGACAGCTACTACGAGCAGTACTTC. Complete variable domain (other parts from reference TRBV5-1 and TRBJ2-7): KAGVTQTPRYLIKTRGQQVTLSCSPISGHRSVSWYQQTPGQGLQFLFEYFSETQRNKGNFPGRFSGRQFSNSRSEMNVSTLELGDSALYLCASSSRDSYYEQYFGPGTRLTVT.